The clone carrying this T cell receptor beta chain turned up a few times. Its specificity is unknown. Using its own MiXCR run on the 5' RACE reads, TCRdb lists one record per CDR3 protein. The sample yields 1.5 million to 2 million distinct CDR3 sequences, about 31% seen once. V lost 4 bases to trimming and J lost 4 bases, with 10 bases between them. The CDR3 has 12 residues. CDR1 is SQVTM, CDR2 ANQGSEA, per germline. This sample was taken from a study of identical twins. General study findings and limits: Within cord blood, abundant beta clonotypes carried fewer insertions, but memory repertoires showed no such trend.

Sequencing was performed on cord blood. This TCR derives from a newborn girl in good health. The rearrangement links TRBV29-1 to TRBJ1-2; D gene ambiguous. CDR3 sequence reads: CSVVSRSYGYTF. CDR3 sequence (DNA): TGCAGCGTTGTTAGTCGCTCCTATGGCTACACCTTC.